The 2 T cell receptor beta chains below come from one sample, sequenced in a study of shared clonotypes between healthy human individuals. The data were produced by immunoSEQ multiplex PCR, yet TCRdb's version contains in-frame clones alone and is incomplete. The table has some 980,000 clones, approximately 80% seen once. What was sequenced was memory CD4+ T cells sorted from blood. Subset noted: CD45RA-negative fraction. Receptor source: a man between 18 and 29 years old in good health.

V usage is TRBV25-1 and J usage is TRBJ1-2; D is perhaps TRBD1 (5 bases). The germline V and J ends were trimmed by 8 bases and 4 bases, with 14 bases remaining between them. Germline values: CDR1 MGHDK, CDR2 SYGVNS. The CDR3 runs to 13 residues. CDR3 in amino acids: CASESDGGYGYTF. CDR3 nucleotides: TGTGCCAGCGAGAGTGATGGGGGCTATGGCTACACCTTC.

This clone was recorded only once. V and J are TRBV6-5 and TRBJ2-5; the D is unclear. The CDR3 consists of 11 residues. Germline CDR1 and CDR2: MNHEY and SVGAGI. V shed 4 bases and J shed 6 bases, with 6 bases lying between them. This chain's CDR3 is CASSSLKTQYF. In DNA, the CDR3 is TGTGCCAGCAGTTCCCTTAAGACCCAGTACTTC.